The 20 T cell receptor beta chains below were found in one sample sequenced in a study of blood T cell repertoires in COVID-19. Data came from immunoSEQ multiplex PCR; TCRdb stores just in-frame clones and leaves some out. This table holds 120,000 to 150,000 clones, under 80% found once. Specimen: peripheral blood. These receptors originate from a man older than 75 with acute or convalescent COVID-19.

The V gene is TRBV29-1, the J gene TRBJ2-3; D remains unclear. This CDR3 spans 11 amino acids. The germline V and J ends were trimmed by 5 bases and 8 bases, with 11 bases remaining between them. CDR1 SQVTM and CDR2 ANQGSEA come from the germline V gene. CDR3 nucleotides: TGCAGCGTTTACCCCGGTGGTACGCAGTATTTT. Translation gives CSVYPGGTQYF.

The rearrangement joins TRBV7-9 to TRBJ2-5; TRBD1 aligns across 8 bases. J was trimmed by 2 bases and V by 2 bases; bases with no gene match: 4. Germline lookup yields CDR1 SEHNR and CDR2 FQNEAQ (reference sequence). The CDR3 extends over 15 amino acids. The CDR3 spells CASSLSRDRQETQYF. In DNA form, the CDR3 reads TGTGCCAGCAGCTTATCCCGGGACAGGCAAGAGACCCAGTACTTC.

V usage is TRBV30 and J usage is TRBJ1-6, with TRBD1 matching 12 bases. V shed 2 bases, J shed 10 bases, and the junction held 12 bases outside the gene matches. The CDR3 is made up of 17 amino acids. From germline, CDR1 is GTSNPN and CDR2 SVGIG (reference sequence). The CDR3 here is CAWSLPTPGTGGSPLHF. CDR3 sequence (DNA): TGTGCCTGGAGTCTACCCACACCAGGGACAGGGGGCTCACCCCTCCACTTT.

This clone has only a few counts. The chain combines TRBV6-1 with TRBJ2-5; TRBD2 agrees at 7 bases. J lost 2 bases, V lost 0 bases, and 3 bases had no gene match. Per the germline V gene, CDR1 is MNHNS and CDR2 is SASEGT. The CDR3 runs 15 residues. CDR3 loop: CASSEASGRQETQYF. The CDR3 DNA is TGTGCCAGCAGTGAAGCTAGCGGGCGGCAAGAGACCCAGTACTTC.

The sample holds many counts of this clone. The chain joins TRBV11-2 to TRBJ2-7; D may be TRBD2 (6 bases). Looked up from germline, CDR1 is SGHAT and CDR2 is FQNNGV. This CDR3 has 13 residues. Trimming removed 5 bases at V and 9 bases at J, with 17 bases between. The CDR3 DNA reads TGTGCCAGCAGCCAAGGGGCCAGGGAGGTGCAGTACTTC. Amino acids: CASSQGAREVQYF.

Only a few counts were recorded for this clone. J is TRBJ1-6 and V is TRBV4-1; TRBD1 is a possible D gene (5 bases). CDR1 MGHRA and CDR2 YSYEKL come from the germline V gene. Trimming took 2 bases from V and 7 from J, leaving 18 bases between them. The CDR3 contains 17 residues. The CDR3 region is CASSQRGREVRNSPLHF. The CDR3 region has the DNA TGCGCCAGCAGCCAAAGGGGTAGGGAGGTGAGGAATTCACCCCTCCACTTT.

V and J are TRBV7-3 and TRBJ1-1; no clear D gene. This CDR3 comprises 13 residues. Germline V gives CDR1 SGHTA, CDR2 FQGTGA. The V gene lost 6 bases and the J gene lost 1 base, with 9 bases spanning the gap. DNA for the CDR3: TGTGCCAGCAGGTCTCAGTGGAACACTGAAGCTTTCTTT. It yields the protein CASRSQWNTEAFF.

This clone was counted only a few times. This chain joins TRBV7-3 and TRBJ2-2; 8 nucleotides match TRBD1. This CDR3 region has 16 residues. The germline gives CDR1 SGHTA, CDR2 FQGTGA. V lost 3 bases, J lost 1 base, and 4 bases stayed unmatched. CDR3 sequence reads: CASSLSGTGNTGELFF. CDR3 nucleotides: TGTGCCAGCAGCTTGTCCGGGACAGGGAACACCGGGGAGCTGTTTTTT.

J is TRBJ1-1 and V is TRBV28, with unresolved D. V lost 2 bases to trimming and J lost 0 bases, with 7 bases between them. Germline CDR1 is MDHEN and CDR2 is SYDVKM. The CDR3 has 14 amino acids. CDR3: CASSLVRMNTEAFF. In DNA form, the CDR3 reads TGTGCCAGCAGTTTAGTGCGGATGAACACTGAAGCTTTCTTT.

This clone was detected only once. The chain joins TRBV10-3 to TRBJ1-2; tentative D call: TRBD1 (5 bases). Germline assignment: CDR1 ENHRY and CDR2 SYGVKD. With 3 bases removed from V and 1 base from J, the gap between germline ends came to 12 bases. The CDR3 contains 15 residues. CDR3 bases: TGTGCCATCAGTGAACAGGACGGATTTAACTATGGCTACACCTTC. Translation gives CAISEQDGFNYGYTF.

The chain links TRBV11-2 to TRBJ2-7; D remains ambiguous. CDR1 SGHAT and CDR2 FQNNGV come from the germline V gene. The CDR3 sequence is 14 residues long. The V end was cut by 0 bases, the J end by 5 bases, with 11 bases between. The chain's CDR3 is CASSLEVTNNEQYF. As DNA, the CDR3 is TGTGCCAGCAGCTTAGAGGTGACAAATAACGAGCAGTACTTC.

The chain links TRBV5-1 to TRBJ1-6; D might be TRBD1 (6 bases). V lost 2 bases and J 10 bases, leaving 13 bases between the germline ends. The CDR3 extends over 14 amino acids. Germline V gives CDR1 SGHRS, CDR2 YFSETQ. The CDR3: CASSFTYRESPLHF. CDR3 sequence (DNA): TGCGCCAGCAGCTTCACTTACAGGGAGTCACCCCTCCACTTT.

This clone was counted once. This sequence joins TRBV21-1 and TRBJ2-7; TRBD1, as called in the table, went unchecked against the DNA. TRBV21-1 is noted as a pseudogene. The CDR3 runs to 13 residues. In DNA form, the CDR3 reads TGTGCCAGCAGACCTGGACAGGCGCACGAGCAGTACTTC. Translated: CASRPGQAHEQYF.

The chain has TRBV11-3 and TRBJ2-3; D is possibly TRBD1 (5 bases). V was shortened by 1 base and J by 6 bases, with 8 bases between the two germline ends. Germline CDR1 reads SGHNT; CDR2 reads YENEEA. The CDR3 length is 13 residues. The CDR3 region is CASSLGGPDTQYF. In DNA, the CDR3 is TGTGCCAGCAGCTTAGGGGGCCCGGATACGCAGTATTTT. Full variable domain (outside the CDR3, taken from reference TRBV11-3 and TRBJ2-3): EAGVVQSPRYKIIEKKQPVAFWCNPISGHNTLYWYLQNLGQGPELLIRYENEEAVDDSQLPKDRFSAERLKGVDSTLKIQPAELGDSAVYLCASSLGGPDTQYFGPGTRLTVL.

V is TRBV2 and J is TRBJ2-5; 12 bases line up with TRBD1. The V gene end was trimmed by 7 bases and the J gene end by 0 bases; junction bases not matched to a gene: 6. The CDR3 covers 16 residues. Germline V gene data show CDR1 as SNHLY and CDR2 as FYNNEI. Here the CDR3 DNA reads TGTGCCAGCAAGAGGGACAGGGGGCTTAACCAAGAGACCCAGTACTTC. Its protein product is CASKRDRGLNQETQYF.

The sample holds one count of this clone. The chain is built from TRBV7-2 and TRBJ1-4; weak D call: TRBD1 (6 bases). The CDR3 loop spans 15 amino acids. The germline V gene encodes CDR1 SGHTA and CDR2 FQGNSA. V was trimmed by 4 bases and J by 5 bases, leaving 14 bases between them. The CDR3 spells CASSWYGGPNEKLFF. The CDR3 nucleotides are TGTGCCAGCAGCTGGTACGGGGGGCCGAATGAAAAACTGTTTTTT.

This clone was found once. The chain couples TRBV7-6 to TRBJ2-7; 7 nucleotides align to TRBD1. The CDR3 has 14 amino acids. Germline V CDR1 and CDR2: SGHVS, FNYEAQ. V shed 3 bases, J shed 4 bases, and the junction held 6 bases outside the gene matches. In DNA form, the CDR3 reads TGTGCCAGCAGCTTCGCCCCAGGGGGATACGAGCAGTACTTC. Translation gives CASSFAPGGYEQYF.

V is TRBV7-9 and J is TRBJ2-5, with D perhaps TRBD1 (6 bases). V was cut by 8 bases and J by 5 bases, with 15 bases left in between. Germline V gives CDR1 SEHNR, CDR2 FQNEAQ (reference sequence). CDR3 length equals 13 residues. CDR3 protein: CASVNSRGETQYF. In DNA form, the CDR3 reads TGTGCCAGCGTGAATTCCAGGGGCGAGACCCAGTACTTC.

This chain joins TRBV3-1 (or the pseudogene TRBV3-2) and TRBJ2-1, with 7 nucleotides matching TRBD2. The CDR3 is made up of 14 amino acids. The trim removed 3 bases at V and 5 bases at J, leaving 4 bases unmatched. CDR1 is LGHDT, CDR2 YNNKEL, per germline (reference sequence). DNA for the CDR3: TGTGCCAGCAGCCACGGGGGGACCAACAATGAGCAGTTCTTC. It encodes CASSHGGTNNEQFF.

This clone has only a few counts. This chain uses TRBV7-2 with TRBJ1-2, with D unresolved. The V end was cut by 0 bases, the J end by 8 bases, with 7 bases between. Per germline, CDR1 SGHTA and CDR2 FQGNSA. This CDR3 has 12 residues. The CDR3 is CASSLASGGYTF. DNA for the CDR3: TGTGCCAGCAGCTTAGCGTCCGGGGGCTACACCTTC.